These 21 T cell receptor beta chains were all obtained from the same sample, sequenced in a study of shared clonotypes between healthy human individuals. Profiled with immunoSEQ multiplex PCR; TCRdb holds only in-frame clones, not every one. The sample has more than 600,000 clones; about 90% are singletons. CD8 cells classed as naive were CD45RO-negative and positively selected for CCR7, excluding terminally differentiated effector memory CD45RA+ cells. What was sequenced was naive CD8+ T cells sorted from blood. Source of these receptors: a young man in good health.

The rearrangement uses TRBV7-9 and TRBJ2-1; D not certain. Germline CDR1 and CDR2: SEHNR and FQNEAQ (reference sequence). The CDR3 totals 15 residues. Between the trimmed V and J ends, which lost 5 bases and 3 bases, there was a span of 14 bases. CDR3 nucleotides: TGTGCCAGCAGCCCTTACTACGGCCACTACAATGAGCAGTTCTTC. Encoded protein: CASSPYYGHYNEQFF.

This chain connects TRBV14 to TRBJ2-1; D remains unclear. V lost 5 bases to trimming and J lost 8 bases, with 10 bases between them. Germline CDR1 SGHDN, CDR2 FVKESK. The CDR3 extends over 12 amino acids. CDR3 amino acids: CASSFRVDEQFF. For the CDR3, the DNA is TGTGCCAGCAGCTTCCGGGTCGATGAGCAGTTCTTC.

CDR3 protein: CASSSYRGTANTGELFF. Written as DNA, the CDR3 is TGTGCCAGCAGTTCCTATAGGGGGACAGCGAACACCGGGGAGCTGTTTTTT. The chain links TRBV28 to TRBJ2-2, with 7 bases lining up with TRBD1. Losses at the gene ends were 4 bases for V and 0 bases for J; bases not matched to a gene: 8. The CDR3 consists of 17 residues. Germline V gene sequence: CDR1 MDHEN, CDR2 SYDVKM.

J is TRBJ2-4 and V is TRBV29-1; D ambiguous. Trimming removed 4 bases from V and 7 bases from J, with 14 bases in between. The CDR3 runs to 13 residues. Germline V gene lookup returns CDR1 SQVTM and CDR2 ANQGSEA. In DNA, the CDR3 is TGCAGCGTTGTGGTGGGGATCGCGAACATTCAGTACTTC. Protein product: CSVVVGIANIQYF.

The CDR3 DNA is TGTGCCAGCAGTCTGCGGGCGTGGGGCTACGAGCAGTACTTC. This gives the protein CASSLRAWGYEQYF. This chain uses TRBV27 with TRBJ2-7, with D possibly matching TRBD2 (5 bases). Trimming pared 5 bases from V and 3 bases from J, leaving 14 bases between. The germline V gene has CDR1 MNHEY and CDR2 SMNVEV (reference sequence). The CDR3 sequence is 14 residues long.

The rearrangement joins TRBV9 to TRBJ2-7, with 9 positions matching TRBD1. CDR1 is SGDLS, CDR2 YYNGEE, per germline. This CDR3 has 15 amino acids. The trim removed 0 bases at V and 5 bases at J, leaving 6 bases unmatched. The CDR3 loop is CASSVAGTGLNEQYF. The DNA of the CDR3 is TGTGCCAGCAGCGTAGCTGGGACAGGGCTGAACGAGCAGTACTTC.

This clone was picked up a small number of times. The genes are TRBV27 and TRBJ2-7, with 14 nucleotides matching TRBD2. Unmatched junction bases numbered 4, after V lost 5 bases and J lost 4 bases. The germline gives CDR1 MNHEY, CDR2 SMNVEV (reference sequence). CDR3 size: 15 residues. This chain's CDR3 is CASSTGTSGRYEQYF. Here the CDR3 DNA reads TGTGCCAGCAGTACCGGGACTAGCGGGAGATACGAGCAGTACTTC.

The CDR3 here is CASSPPRTGVGTGELFF. CDR3 DNA: TGCGCCAGCAGCCCCCCCCGAACAGGGGTCGGGACCGGGGAGCTGTTTTTT. This chain connects TRBV5-1 to TRBJ2-2; the match to TRBD1 covers 7 bases. The length of the CDR3 is 17 residues. V lost 4 bases to trimming and J lost 5 bases; unmatched junction nucleotides: 14. Germline CDR1 is SGHRS and CDR2 is YFSETQ.

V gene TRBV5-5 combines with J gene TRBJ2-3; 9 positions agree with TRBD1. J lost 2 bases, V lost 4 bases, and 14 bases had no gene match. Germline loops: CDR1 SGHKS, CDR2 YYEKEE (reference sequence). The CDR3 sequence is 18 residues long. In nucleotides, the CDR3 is TGTGCCAGCAGCCGGACAGGGGAATGGCGGATAACCACAGATACGCAGTATTTT. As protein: CASSRTGEWRITTDTQYF.

In DNA form, the CDR3 reads TGTGCCAGCATTCAGGGACTCTATGGCTACACCTTC. Amino acids: CASIQGLYGYTF. This chain links TRBV2 with TRBJ1-2; possibly TRBD1 for D (5 bases). The CDR3 is 12 amino acids. V lost 7 bases to trimming and J lost 4 bases, with 10 bases between them. Germline values: CDR1 SNHLY, CDR2 FYNNEI.

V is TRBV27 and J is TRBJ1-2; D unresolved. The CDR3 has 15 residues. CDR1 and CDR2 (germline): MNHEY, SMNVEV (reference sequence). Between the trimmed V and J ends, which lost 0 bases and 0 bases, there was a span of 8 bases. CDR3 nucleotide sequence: TGTGCCAGCAGTTTATCGAGGGTAGCTAACTATGGCTACACCTTC. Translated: CASSLSRVANYGYTF.

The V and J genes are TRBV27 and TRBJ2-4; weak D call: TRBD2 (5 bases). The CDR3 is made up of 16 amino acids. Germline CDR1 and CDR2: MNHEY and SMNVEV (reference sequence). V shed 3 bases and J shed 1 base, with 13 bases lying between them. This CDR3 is CASSFLRTGAKNIQYF. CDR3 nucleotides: TGTGCCAGCAGTTTTTTGCGGACTGGGGCCAAAAACATTCAGTACTTC.

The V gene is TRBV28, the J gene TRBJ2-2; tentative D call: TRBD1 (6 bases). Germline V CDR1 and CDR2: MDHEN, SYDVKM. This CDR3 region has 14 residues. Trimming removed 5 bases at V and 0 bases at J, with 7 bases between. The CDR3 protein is CASSRGTNTGELFF. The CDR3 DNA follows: TGTGCCAGCAGTAGGGGGACGAACACCGGGGAGCTGTTTTTT. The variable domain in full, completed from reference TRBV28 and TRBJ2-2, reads DVKVTQSSRYLVKRTGEKVFLECVQDMDHENMFWYRQDPGLGLRLIYFSYDVKMKEKGDIPEGYSVSREKKERFSLILESASTNQTSMYLCASSRGTNTGELFFGEGSRLTVL.

The CDR3 sequence is CATSIIRQNEQFF. The CDR3 DNA is TGTGCCACCAGTATTATTAGGCAGAATGAGCAGTTCTTC. V is TRBV15 and J is TRBJ2-1; D remains ambiguous. V was shortened by 6 bases and J by 7 bases, with 13 bases between the two germline ends. The CDR3 contains 13 residues. The germline gives CDR1 LNHNV, CDR2 YYDKDF (reference sequence).

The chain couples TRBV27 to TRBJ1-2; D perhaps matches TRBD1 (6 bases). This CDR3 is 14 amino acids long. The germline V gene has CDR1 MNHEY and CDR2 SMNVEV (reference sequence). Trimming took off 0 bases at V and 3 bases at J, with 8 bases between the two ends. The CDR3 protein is CASSLSTGYYGYTF. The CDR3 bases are TGTGCCAGCAGTTTATCAACAGGGTACTATGGCTACACCTTC.

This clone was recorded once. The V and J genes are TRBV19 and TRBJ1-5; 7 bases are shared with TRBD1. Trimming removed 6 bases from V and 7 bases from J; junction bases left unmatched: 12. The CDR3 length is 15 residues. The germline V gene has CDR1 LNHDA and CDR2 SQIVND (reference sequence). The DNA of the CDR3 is TGTGCCAGTAGATCCGTGGAGGGGGCCAGGCAGCCCCAGCATTTT. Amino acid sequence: CASRSVEGARQPQHF.

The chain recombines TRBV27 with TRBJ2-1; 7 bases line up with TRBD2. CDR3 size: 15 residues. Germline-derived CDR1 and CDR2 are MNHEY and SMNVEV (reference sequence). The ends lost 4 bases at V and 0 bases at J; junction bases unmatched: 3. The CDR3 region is CASSWGGGSYNEQFF. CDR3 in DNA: TGTGCCAGCAGTTGGGGCGGGGGCTCCTACAATGAGCAGTTCTTC.

This chain's CDR3 is CAISSNEKRVFAGELFF. The DNA of the CDR3 is TGTGCCATCAGTAGTAATGAGAAAAGGGTTTTCGCCGGGGAGCTGTTTTTT. This chain connects TRBV10-3 to TRBJ2-2; D not certain. Germline CDR1 is ENHRY and CDR2 is SYGVKD. CDR3 size: 17 residues. V lost 5 bases and J lost 6, with 22 bases in between.

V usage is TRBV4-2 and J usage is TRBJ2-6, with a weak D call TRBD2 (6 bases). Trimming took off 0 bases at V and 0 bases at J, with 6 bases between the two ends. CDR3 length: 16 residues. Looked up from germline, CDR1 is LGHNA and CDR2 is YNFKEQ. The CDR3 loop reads CASSQEGGSGANVLTF. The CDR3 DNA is TGTGCCAGCAGCCAAGAGGGGGGCTCTGGGGCCAACGTCCTGACTTTC.

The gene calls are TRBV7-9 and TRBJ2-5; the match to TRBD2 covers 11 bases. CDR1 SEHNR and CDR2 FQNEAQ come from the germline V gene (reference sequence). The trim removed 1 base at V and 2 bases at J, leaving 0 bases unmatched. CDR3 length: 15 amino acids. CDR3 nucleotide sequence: TGTGCCAGCAGCTTAGGGACTAGCGGGCAAGAGACCCAGTACTTC. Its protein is CASSLGTSGQETQYF.

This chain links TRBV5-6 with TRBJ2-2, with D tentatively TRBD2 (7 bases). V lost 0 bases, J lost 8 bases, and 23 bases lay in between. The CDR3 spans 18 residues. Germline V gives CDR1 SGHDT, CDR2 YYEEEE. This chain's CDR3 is CASSLAGGQGLAAGELFF. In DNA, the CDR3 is TGTGCCAGCAGCTTGGCGGGGGGACAAGGTCTAGCTGCTGGGGAGCTGTTTTTT.